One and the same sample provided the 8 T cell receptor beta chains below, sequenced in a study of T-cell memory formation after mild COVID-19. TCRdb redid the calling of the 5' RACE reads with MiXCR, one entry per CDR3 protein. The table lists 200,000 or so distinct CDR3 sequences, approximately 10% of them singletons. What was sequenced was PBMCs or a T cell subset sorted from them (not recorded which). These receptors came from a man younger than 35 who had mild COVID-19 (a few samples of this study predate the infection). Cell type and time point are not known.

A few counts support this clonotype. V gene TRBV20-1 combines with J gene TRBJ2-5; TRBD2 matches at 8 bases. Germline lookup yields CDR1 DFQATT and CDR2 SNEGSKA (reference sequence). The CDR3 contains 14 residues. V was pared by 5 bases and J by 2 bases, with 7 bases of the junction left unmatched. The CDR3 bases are TGCAGTGCTGGGAGCGGGGGAGCTCAAGAGACCCAGTACTTC. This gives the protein CSAGSGGAQETQYF.

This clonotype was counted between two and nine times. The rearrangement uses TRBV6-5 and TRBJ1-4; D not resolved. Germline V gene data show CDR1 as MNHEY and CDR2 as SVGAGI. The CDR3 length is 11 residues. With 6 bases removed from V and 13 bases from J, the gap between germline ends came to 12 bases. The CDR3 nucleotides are TGTGCCAGCAGCTCAGGTCGTATACTGTTTTTT. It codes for CASSSGRILFF.

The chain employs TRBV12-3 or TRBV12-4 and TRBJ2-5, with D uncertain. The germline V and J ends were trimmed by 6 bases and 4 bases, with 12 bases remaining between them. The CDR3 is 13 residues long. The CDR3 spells CASSSSVVETQYF. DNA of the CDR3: TGTGCCAGCAGCTCATCCGTGGTAGAGACCCAGTACTTC.

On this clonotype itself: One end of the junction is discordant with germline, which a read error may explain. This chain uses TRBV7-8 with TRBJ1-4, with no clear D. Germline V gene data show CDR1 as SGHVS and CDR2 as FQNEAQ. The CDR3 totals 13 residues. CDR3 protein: CASSSSKRGSEAF. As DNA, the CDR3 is TGTGCCAGCAGCTCAAGTAAGAGAGGGAGTGAAGCTTTT.

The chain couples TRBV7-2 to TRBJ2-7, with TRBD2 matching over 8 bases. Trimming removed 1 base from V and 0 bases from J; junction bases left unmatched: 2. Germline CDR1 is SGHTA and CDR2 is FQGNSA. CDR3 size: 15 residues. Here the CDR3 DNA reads TGTGCCAGCAGCTTAGACGGGACTAGCTCCTACGAGCAGTACTTC. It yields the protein CASSLDGTSSYEQYF.

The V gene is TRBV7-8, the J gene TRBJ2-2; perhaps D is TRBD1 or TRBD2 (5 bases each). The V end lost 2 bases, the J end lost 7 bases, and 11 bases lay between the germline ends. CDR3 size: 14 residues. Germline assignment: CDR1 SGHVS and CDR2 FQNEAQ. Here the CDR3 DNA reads TGTGCCAGCAGCTTACGCAGGGCGGGCGGGGAGCTGTTTTTT. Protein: CASSLRRAGGELFF.

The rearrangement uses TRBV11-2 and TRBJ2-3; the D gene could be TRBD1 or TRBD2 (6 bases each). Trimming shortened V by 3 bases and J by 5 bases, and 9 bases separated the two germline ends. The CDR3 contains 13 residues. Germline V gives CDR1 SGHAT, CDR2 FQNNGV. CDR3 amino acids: CASSFRGQDTQYF. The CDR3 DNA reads TGTGCCAGCAGCTTCCGGGGGCAAGATACGCAGTATTTT.

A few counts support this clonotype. CDR3 sequence: CAISEPQRWGRETQYF. As DNA, the CDR3 is TGTGCCATCAGTGAGCCCCAGCGATGGGGGAGAGAGACCCAGTACTTC. The J gene is TRBJ2-5, the V gene TRBV10-3; D is tentatively TRBD1 or TRBD2 (5 bases each). Trimming removed 2 bases at V and 4 bases at J, with 17 bases between. CDR3 size: 16 residues. Germline values: CDR1 ENHRY, CDR2 SYGVKD.